The next 28 T cell receptor beta chains were all read from a single sample in a study of patients and donors after allogeneic stem cell transplantation (dated by TCRdb to the early 2020s). The library was obtained by RT-PCR. TCRdb lists the instrument as NextSeq 550. Using fastp trimming at Q25 and MiXCR clonotype assembly, TCRdb reanalyzed the public sequencing data and kept in-frame beta chains. Duplicate CDR3 protein sequences are folded into a single record with the most common DNA and genes. Within this sample are some 90,000 distinct CDR3 sequences, with 48% of them counted one time only. The top ten clonotypes cover roughly three fifths of the sample. Sequencing input: blood, either unsorted or a sorted T cell fraction (not recorded which). These receptors were taken from a human donor who was either an allogeneic HSCT recipient or a stem cell or donor lymphocyte infusion donor (not recorded which). It is not recorded whose cells these are; they may come from a transplant donor.

The J gene is TRBJ1-1, the V gene TRBV5-1, with D maybe TRBD1 (5 bases). Trimming removed 3 bases from V and 0 bases from J, with 18 bases in between. Germline V CDR1 and CDR2: SGHRS, YFSETQ. CDR3 length equals 17 residues. The CDR3 sequence: CASSWLNPGYMNTEAFF. CDR3 in DNA: TGCGCCAGCAGCTGGTTAAACCCAGGGTACATGAACACTGAAGCTTTCTTT.

The rearrangement links TRBV12-3 or TRBV12-4 to TRBJ1-1; D uncertain. This CDR3 has 14 residues. Trimming removed 5 bases from V and 0 bases from J, with 10 bases in between. In nucleotides, the CDR3 is TGTGCCAGCAGTCCCCATCTGTTGAACACTGAAGCTTTCTTT. Translated, it gives CASSPHLLNTEAFF.

CDR3: CASSVLATGPYGYTF. For the CDR3, the DNA is TGTGCCAGCAGCGTATTGGCTACAGGCCCTTATGGCTACACCTTC. The rearrangement joins TRBV9 to TRBJ1-2; TRBD1 might be the D (5 bases). Germline V gene lookup returns CDR1 SGDLS and CDR2 YYNGEE. V lost 1 base to trimming and J lost 5 bases, with 15 bases between them. CDR3 length equals 15 residues.

The chain is built from TRBV6-1 and TRBJ2-5; 7 bases agree with TRBD1. Trimming cost V 0 bases and J 3 bases; bases outside gene matches: 10. Germline V gives CDR1 MNHNS, CDR2 SASEGT. The CDR3 covers 17 residues. CDR3 bases: TGTGCCAGCAGTGAAGCCTTCCGTAACAGGGGAGAAGAGACCCAGTACTTC. As protein: CASSEAFRNRGEETQYF.

The genes are TRBV30 and TRBJ2-1; D ambiguous. This CDR3 has 13 amino acids. Germline V CDR1 and CDR2: GTSNPN, SVGIG (reference sequence). V lost 5 bases to trimming and J lost 0 bases, with 8 bases between them. This CDR3 reads CAWLPDSYNEQFF. The CDR3 DNA follows: TGTGCCTGGCTTCCAGACTCCTACAATGAGCAGTTCTTC. Supplemented by reference TRBV30 and TRBJ2-1, the full variable domain reads SQTIHQWPATLVQPVGSPLSLECTVEGTSNPNLYWYRQAAGRGLQLLFYSVGIGQISSEVPQNLSASRPQDRQFILSSKKLLLSDSGFYLCAWLPDSYNEQFFGPGTRLTVL.

The chain carries TRBV29-1 and TRBJ1-3; D unresolved. The CDR3 is made up of 12 amino acids. The germline CDR1 and CDR2 sequences are SQVTM and ANQGSEA. Deletions cut 7 bases from V and 4 bases from J, with 11 bases between. The CDR3, as DNA: TGCAGCGCAGGATTGGGGGGAAACACCATATATTTT. This translates into CSAGLGGNTIYF. Variable domain in full (rest from reference TRBV29-1 and TRBJ1-3): SAVISQKPSRDICQRGTSLTIQCQVDSQVTMMFWYRQQPGQSLTLIATANQGSEATYESGFVIDKFPISRPNLTFSTLTVSNMSPEDSSIYLCSAGLGGNTIYFGEGSWLTVV.

The chain employs TRBV27 and TRBJ2-7; D gene ambiguous. Germline lookup yields CDR1 MNHEY and CDR2 SMNVEV (reference sequence). The V end lost 4 bases, the J end lost 2 bases, and 18 bases lay between the germline ends. The CDR3 spans 16 residues. The CDR3 sequence is CASSSDDSREPYEQYF. The DNA for the CDR3 is TGTGCCAGCAGTTCCGACGACTCTAGGGAACCCTACGAGCAGTACTTC.

The chain employs TRBV12-3 or TRBV12-4 and TRBJ2-2, with 9 bases identical to TRBD1. V lost 5 bases and J lost 3; bases outside the gene matches: 7. The CDR3 consists of 16 residues. The CDR3 DNA sequence: TGTGCCAGCAGTCCCGGGGACAGGGTCCACACCGGGGAGCTGTTTTTT. It encodes CASSPGDRVHTGELFF.

The J gene is TRBJ1-1, the V gene TRBV20-1, with D uncertain. V was pared by 6 bases and J by 3 bases, with 8 bases between. Germline assignment: CDR1 DFQATT and CDR2 SNEGSKA (reference sequence). The CDR3 runs 11 residues. The CDR3 spells CSAKFHTEAFF. The CDR3 nucleotides read TGCAGTGCCAAATTCCACACTGAAGCTTTCTTT.

The chain carries TRBV29-1 and TRBJ1-1, with D perhaps matching TRBD1 (5 bases). Looked up from germline, CDR1 is SQVTM and CDR2 is ANQGSEA. Trimming pared 4 bases from V and 2 bases from J, leaving 11 bases between. This CDR3 has 13 amino acids. CDR3 sequence: CSVGSGINTEAFF. The CDR3 nucleotides are TGCAGCGTTGGCTCAGGGATAAACACTGAAGCTTTCTTT.

This clonotype was detected only a few times. The chain couples TRBV4-3 to TRBJ1-1; D may be TRBD1 (5 bases). The germline gives CDR1 LGHNA, CDR2 YSLEER. CDR3 length equals 17 residues. V lost 4 bases and J lost 7, with 25 bases in between. In DNA form, the CDR3 reads TGCGCCAGCAGCCGAGACGGCCACGGAGGGGCTATTCGTGAAGCTTTCTTT. Translation gives CASSRDGHGGAIREAFF.

This chain uses TRBV27 with TRBJ2-1; no firm D call. The V end lost 8 bases, the J end lost 0 bases, and 14 bases lay between the germline ends. CDR3 length equals 15 residues. In germline, CDR1 is MNHEY, CDR2 SMNVEV (reference sequence). Here the CDR3 reads CASRFDQSSYNEQFF. The CDR3 nucleotides read TGTGCCAGCCGATTTGACCAGAGCTCCTACAATGAGCAGTTCTTC.

This clonotype was observed a few times. The chain uses TRBV5-1 and TRBJ1-6; D might be TRBD1 (5 bases). Per the germline V gene, CDR1 is SGHRS and CDR2 is YFSETQ. The CDR3 consists of 17 residues. V was trimmed by 4 bases and J by 0 bases, leaving 14 bases between them. The CDR3 here is CASSPGPGSSYNSPLHF. DNA of the CDR3: TGCGCCAGCAGCCCGGGCCCAGGGAGCTCCTATAATTCACCCCTCCACTTT.

This clonotype has only a few counts. V gene TRBV12-3 or TRBV12-4 combines with J gene TRBJ1-3; D is undetermined. V was clipped by 7 bases and J by 1 base, with 2 bases between them. The CDR3 covers 11 residues. CDR3 sequence reads: CASTSGNTIYF. In DNA, the CDR3 is TGTGCCAGCACTTCTGGAAACACCATATATTTT.

The rearrangement joins TRBV20-1 to TRBJ2-1; TRBD1 matches at 10 bases. The CDR3 has 15 residues. With 7 bases clipped from V and 7 bases from J, the junction kept 13 bases outside the gene matches. In germline, CDR1 is DFQATT, CDR2 SNEGSKA (reference sequence). The CDR3 DNA reads TGCAGTGTTATAGGTGTGTGGACAGGGGGTAATGAGCAGTTCTTC. Protein sequence: CSVIGVWTGGNEQFF.

The chain combines TRBV12-3 or TRBV12-4 with TRBJ2-1; the match to TRBD2 covers 8 bases. The CDR3 is 13 residues long. J lost 8 bases, V lost 3 bases, and 3 bases had no gene match. CDR3 coding DNA: TGTGCCAGCAGTTTCGGGAGGGCCCATGAGCAGTTCTTC. Its translation is CASSFGRAHEQFF.

This clonotype appeared a few times. The rearrangement links TRBV12-3 or TRBV12-4 to TRBJ1-5, with 7 bases fitting TRBD1. The CDR3 loop spans 15 amino acids. With V trimmed by 5 bases and J by 4 bases, 8 bases remained unmatched. CDR3: CASSPMTGLNQPQHF. The DNA of the CDR3 is TGTGCCAGCAGTCCGATGACAGGGTTAAATCAGCCCCAGCATTTT.

The chain recombines TRBV5-1 with TRBJ2-7, with D hard to call. Deletions cut 0 bases from V and 3 bases from J, with 10 bases between. Germline values: CDR1 SGHRS, CDR2 YFSETQ. CDR3 length: 14 amino acids. CDR3 nucleotides: TGCGCCAGCAGCTTGGAGGTTAGCAGCTACGAGCAGTACTTC. This encodes CASSLEVSSYEQYF.

This clonotype has just a few counts. The chain uses TRBV7-9 and TRBJ1-1, with D unclear. CDR3 length equals 12 residues. In germline, CDR1 is SEHNR, CDR2 FQNEAQ (reference sequence). V was trimmed by 4 bases and J by 1 base, leaving 4 bases between them. CDR3 sequence: CASSYGNTEAFF. The CDR3 DNA follows: TGTGCCAGCAGCTATGGGAACACTGAAGCTTTCTTT.

This clonotype was seen more than once but under ten times. The chain recombines TRBV20-1 with TRBJ1-1; D is unresolved. V was cut by 6 bases and J by 11 bases, with 16 bases left in between. There are 11 residues in the CDR3. Germline V CDR1 and CDR2: DFQATT, SNEGSKA (reference sequence). The CDR3 DNA is TGCAGTGCCCCCTCCGTGGTTGCGGCTTTCTTT. Amino acids: CSAPSVVAAFF.

The chain is built from TRBV20-1 and TRBJ1-1; 7 positions agree with TRBD1. Per germline, CDR1 DFQATT and CDR2 SNEGSKA (reference sequence). The CDR3 contains 14 residues. V lost 7 bases and J lost 5; bases outside the gene matches: 13. The CDR3 sequence is CSGRHVGGLTEAFF. CDR3 sequence (DNA): TGCAGTGGGCGGCACGTAGGGGGCTTGACTGAAGCTTTCTTT.

The chain joins TRBV30 to TRBJ1-5; D gene ambiguous. In germline, CDR1 is GTSNPN, CDR2 SVGIG (reference sequence). The length of the CDR3 is 13 residues. With 2 bases removed from V and 5 bases from J, the gap between germline ends came to 10 bases. This CDR3 reads CAWSTGRDQPQHF. CDR3 DNA: TGTGCCTGGAGTACCGGGAGGGATCAGCCCCAGCATTTT.

In its sample, this clonotype ranks as large (0.1 to 1%). The gene calls are TRBV7-2 and TRBJ1-5, with D maybe TRBD1 (6 bases). V was clipped by 0 bases and J by 6 bases, with 12 bases between them. The CDR3 is 15 residues long. Germline V gene lookup returns CDR1 SGHTA and CDR2 FQGNSA. In DNA form, the CDR3 reads TGTGCCAGCAGCTTAGCACAGGGCGGTGGTCAGCCCCAGCATTTT. As protein: CASSLAQGGGQPQHF.

This clonotype was counted only a few times. The chain carries TRBV5-1 and TRBJ1-1; weak D call: TRBD1 (5 bases). Trimming left V 4 bases short and J 8 bases short, with 12 bases between. Germline V lookup: CDR1 SGHRS, CDR2 YFSETQ. The CDR3 covers 12 residues. The CDR3 region is CASSQEWTEAFF. The CDR3 DNA reads as TGCGCCAGCAGCCAGGAATGGACAGAAGCTTTCTTT.

This clonotype showed up just a few times. The chain uses TRBV6-2 or TRBV6-3 and TRBJ1-1; D gene unclear. CDR3 length: 15 amino acids. The V end lost 2 bases, the J end lost 1 base, and 11 bases lay between the germline ends. CDR1 is MNHEY, CDR2 SVGEGT, per germline. The CDR3, as DNA: TGTGCCAGCAGTTACGTACGGAATCCGAACACTGAAGCTTTCTTT. Protein sequence: CASSYVRNPNTEAFF.

The J gene is TRBJ1-5, the V gene TRBV20-1; TRBD1 might be the D (5 bases). The CDR3 is 14 residues long. Per germline, CDR1 DFQATT and CDR2 SNEGSKA (reference sequence). The V end was cut by 3 bases, the J end by 2 bases, with 11 bases between. CDR3 amino acids: CSARGQEGNQPQHF. DNA for the CDR3: TGCAGTGCTAGGGGGCAGGAGGGCAATCAGCCCCAGCATTTT.

The rearrangement uses TRBV7-2 and TRBJ1-1, with D uncertain. Germline assignment: CDR1 SGHTA and CDR2 FQGNSA. V lost 5 bases and J lost 0, with 13 bases in between. The CDR3 spans 15 residues. Here the CDR3 reads CASSPRRDMNTEAFF. For the CDR3, the DNA is TGTGCCAGCAGCCCTCGACGGGATATGAACACTGAAGCTTTCTTT.

The table lists this clonotype with a few counts. The chain joins TRBV6-5 to TRBJ1-2; no reliable D call. V lost 7 bases and J 4 bases, leaving 13 bases between the germline ends. Looked up from germline, CDR1 is MNHEY and CDR2 is SVGAGI. The CDR3 runs to 13 residues. The CDR3 region is CASTGGIFYGYTF. DNA for the CDR3: TGTGCCAGCACCGGCGGGATCTTCTATGGCTACACCTTC.